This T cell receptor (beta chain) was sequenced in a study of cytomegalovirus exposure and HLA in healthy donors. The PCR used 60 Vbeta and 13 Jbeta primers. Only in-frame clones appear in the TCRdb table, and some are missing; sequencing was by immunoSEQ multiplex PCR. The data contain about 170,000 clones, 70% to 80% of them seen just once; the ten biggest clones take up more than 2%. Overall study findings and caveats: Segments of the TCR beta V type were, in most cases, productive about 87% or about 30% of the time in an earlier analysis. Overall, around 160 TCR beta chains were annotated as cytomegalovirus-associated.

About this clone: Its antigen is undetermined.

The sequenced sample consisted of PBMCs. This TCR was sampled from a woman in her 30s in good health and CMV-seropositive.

The chain's CDR3 is CASSGTRTSGTSEQFF. DNA for the CDR3: TGTGCCAGCAGCGGGACGAGGACTAGCGGGACGTCTGAGCAGTTCTTC. The chain uses TRBV7-9 and TRBJ2-1; 12 bases map to TRBD2. The junction had 11 bases not matched to a gene; V was cut back by 5 bases and J by 9 bases. The V gene's germline CDR1 is SEHNR and CDR2 FQNEAQ (reference sequence). The CDR3 has 16 amino acids.